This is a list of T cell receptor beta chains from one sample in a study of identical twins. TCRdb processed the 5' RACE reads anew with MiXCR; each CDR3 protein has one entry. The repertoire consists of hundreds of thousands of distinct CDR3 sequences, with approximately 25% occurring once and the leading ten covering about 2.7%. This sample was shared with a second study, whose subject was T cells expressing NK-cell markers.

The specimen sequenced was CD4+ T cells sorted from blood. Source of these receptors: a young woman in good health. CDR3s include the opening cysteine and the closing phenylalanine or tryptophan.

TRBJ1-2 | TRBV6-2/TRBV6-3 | CASSDSFYSANYGYTF
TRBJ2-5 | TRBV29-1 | CSVPGRRYQETQYF
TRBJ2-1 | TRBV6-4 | CASSPGGAVRNEQFF
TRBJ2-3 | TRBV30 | CAWSTSFITDTQYF
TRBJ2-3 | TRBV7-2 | CASSLPFTDTQYF
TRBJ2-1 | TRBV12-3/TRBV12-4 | CASSSGTMYNEQFF
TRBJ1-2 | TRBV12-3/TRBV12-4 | CASSPGGRTYGYTF
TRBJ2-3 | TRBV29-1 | CSAGPSRDTQYF
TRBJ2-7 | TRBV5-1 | CASSLGGEVYEQYF
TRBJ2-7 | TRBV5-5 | CASTPQGYEQYF
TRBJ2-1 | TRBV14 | CASSPSGGDHNEQFF
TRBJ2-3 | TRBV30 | CAWKVAGGVTQYF
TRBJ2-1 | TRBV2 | CASSEGGDEQFF
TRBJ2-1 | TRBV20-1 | CSGVAASYNEQFF
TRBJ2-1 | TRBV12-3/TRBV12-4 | CASSLRAGEDEQFF
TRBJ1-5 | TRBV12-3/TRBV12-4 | CASRTGNQPQHF
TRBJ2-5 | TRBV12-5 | CASGLSETQYF
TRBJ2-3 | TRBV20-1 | CSALLASGTDTQYF
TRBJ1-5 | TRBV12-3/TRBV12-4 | CASSLGGGENQPQHF
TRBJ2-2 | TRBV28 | CASSPPRANTGELFF
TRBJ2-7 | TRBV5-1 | CASSLGGVAVLYEQYF
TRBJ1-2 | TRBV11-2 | CASSLTPQGEGYTF
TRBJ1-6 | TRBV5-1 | CASSLDGGPRGSPLHF
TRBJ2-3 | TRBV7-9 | CASSLARGEYTDTQYF
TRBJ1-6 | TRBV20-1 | CSAGQSNSPLHF
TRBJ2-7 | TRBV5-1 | CASSPGGGLTYEQYF
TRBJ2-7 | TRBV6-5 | CASSYRRQGEKGNEQYF
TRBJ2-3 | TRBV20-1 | CSAPTTDTQYF
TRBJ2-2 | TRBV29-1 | CSARGDRYTGELFF
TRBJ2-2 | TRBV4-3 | CASSQSAGFSGELFF
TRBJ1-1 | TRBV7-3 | CASSLTRDTEAFF
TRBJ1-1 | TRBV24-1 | CATSDGDRKAFF
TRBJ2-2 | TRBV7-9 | CASSLSPPNTGELFF